This T cell receptor beta chain was captured in a study of blood T cells in healthy people across ages (dated by TCRdb to the mid-2010s). Background for the entire study: In model experiments, roughly one uniquely barcoded TCR beta cDNA molecule per two T cells was captured by template switching. Using deep sequencing normalized with unique cDNA molecular identifiers, the study measured how TCR beta repertoire diversity changes with age. Donors were grouped into four age groups: young (average about 15 years), middle-aged (roughly 38), aged (approximately 67) and long-lived (around 80). To avoid experimental bias, donors of different ages were spread randomly across the sequencing lanes. Two additional independent replicas of 1 million unique cDNA reads from the same blood draw were analyzed for two donors (one aged 18 to 30 and one aged 80 or older).

The donors were under 40 Caucasian individuals from Russia, aged roughly 6 to 100 years, who were systemically healthy. Ten milliliters of peripheral blood were collected from each donor into EDTA-treated Vacutainer tubes. PBMCs were isolated by Ficoll-Paque density-gradient centrifugation, with at least 6 million obtained per sample. Trizol reagent was used to extract total RNA from the PBMCs, yielding at least 5.5 micrograms per sample. The percentages of naive CD45RAhigh/CD27high T cells were determined by flow cytometry on a PBMC aliquot from every donor. Points the paper makes about the study in general: Conclusive comparison of naive and antigen-experienced compartments was prevented by the profiling of bulk unsorted PBMCs. As age increased, observed TCR beta diversity per million T cells dropped in a roughly linear way, and a significant reduction was already evident by age roughly 36. Total diversity estimates from one million sequenced T cells were considered lower bounds and underestimates. Because donor CMV infection status was unknown, age-related changes in expanded clonotypes were potentially confounded. The long-lived group showed more naive CD4+ T cells, fewer expanded clones and increased TCR diversity than the aged group, suggesting age selection. Observed TCR beta diversity correlated strongly with the percentage of naive T cells measured by flow cytometry.

Receptors were amplified or captured by 5' RACE. Sequencing used an Illumina HiSeq 2500. The second PCR ran for about 6 to 12 cycles and used a J-beta primer mix along with a sample-barcoded 5' primer. A unique molecular identifier was introduced onto each TCR beta cDNA molecule by a template-switch 5' adaptor carrying 12 random nucleotides. At least 2.5 million CDR3-containing paired-end reads were obtained from each sample. First-strand cDNA synthesis was performed from all RNA using the Mint cDNA synthesis kit, with priming by a TRBC-specific oligonucleotide. Following uracil-DNA glycosylase treatment, a first 18-cycle PCR with universal primers M1SS and BC2_uni_R was performed on all cDNA. Concerning the study's data processing: Each sample was normalized by randomly selecting 1 million high-quality reads, each carrying a distinct molecular identifier. Instead of being binned into consensus sequences, reads that shared molecular identifiers were thrown out. MiTCR, run with a Q25 quality threshold and the strictest error-elimination algorithm, handled CDR3 identification, clonotype clustering and error correction. A nonparametric unseen species model with Euler transformation was used to estimate lower-bound total TCR beta diversity. TCRdb trimmed the raw reads at Q25, called clones with MiXCR and kept productive beta chains. Entries are consolidated by CDR3 protein sequence, retaining the most common genes and DNA. The V and J calls and clone size are TCRdb's, not the authors'. This sample has 700,000 or so distinct CDR3 sequences in its table, and 22% of those were observed once. The top ten clones comprise around 21% of the sample.

Details on this clonotype: Its antigen remains unidentified. Base qualities are not at hand, and no much larger clone is one base apart.

This clonotype was sampled from a man in his 70s in good health. The sequenced sample consisted of blood.

The DNA sequence is TGTGCCAGCAGCTTAATGGGGGGACTAGCGGGAGCTTCTACGCAGTATTTT. It specifies CASSLMGGLAGASTQYF. The chain employs TRBV7-3 and TRBJ2-3; 14 nucleotides in the junction match TRBD2. There are 17 amino acids in the CDR3, from cysteine to phenylalanine inclusive. Left in the record is the CDR3 DNA by itself, 51 bases read in frame from the first base. Trimming accounts for 1 base at V and 8 bases at J, while the number of junction bases matched to no gene is 8. CDR1 and CDR2, looked up from the germline V gene, are SGHTA and FQGTGA.